This TCR beta chain comes out of a study of blood T cells in healthy people across ages. Findings of the study overall: TCR beta diversity, measured per million T cells, fell in a roughly linear way with age. Versus aged donors, long-lived donors had higher diversity and more naive CD4+ cells.

The CDR3 runs to 14 residues. Germline values: CDR1 SGHRS, CDR2 YFSETQ. With 0 bases removed from V and 6 bases from J, the gap between germline ends came to 9 bases. Notes on this clonotype: What it binds is not known.

Sample-barcoded 5' priming and a J-beta primer mix drove a second PCR of about 6 to 12 cycles. Using its own MiXCR run on the 5' RACE reads, TCRdb lists one record per CDR3 protein. The sample records about 1 million distinct CDR3 sequences, 35% to 50% being singletons. This chain connects TRBV5-1 to TRBJ2-2, with D possibly being TRBD2 (5 bases). The source of this sequence is a woman aged 55-70 years in good health. The sequencing sample was made of blood. In DNA form, the CDR3 reads TGCGCCAGCAGCTTGGCGGAGAGGGCCGGGGAGCTGTTTTTT. This codes for CASSLAERAGELFF.